The 7 T cell receptor beta chains reported below all come from one sample, sequenced in a study of T cell responses to AZD1222 COVID-19 vaccine. Only in-frame clones appear in the TCRdb table, and some are missing; sequencing was by immunoSEQ multiplex PCR. Of approximately 150,000 clones in the sample, roughly nine tenths were seen once. Sequencing was performed on peripheral blood, taken 28 days after the second AZD1222 dose. These TCRs come from an adult who received the AZD1222 COVID-19 vaccine.

V is TRBV7-3 and J is TRBJ2-1, with no clear D. Germline assignment: CDR1 SGHTA and CDR2 FQGTGA. CDR3 size: 15 residues. The V and J ends lost 3 bases and 8 bases respectively, with 17 bases between them. Here the CDR3 reads CASSLGRSLVDEQFF. In DNA, the CDR3 is TGTGCCAGCAGCTTGGGTAGGAGTTTAGTCGATGAGCAGTTCTTC.

A few counts support this clone. CDR3 sequence (DNA): TGCAGCTCGTCTTACAGGGGTGCTGAAGCTTTCTTT. It yields the protein CSSSYRGAEAFF. The rearrangement joins TRBV29-1 to TRBJ1-1; the match to TRBD1 covers 7 bases. The length of the CDR3 is 12 residues. Germline CDR1 and CDR2: SQVTM and ANQGSEA. Losses at the gene ends were 8 bases for V and 6 bases for J; bases not matched to a gene: 9.

This chain uses TRBV28 with TRBJ2-6, with 7 positions matching TRBD1. V shed 5 bases, J shed 0 bases, and the junction held 1 base outside the gene matches. CDR1 is MDHEN and CDR2 is SYDVKM in the germline V gene. This CDR3 has 15 amino acids. In DNA form, the CDR3 reads TGTGCCAGCAGTCGGGACAGCTCTGGGGCCAACGTCCTGACTTTC. Amino acid sequence: CASSRDSSGANVLTF.

This clone was counted only a few times. The chain joins TRBV29-1 to TRBJ1-4, with a tentative D call TRBD1 (6 bases). This CDR3 has 13 amino acids. The germline V gene has CDR1 SQVTM and CDR2 ANQGSEA. Trimming took 6 bases from V and 8 from J, leaving 16 bases between them. CDR3 DNA sequence: TGCAGCGTGACCCGGGGGGCCGAGGAAAAACTGTTTTTT. This sequence encodes CSVTRGAEEKLFF.

In its sample, this clone is medium-sized. The chain is built from TRBV6-6 and TRBJ1-2, with D tentatively TRBD1 (6 bases). The CDR3 consists of 13 residues. The ends were cut back, 4 bases at V and 4 bases at J, with 10 bases in the middle. From germline, CDR1 is MNHNY and CDR2 SVGAGI (reference sequence). The CDR3, as DNA: TGTGCCAGCAGTTCACAACAGGGCTATGGCTACACCTTC. Translation gives CASSSQQGYGYTF.

This rearrangement joins TRBV6-5 to TRBJ1-6; D unclear. Trimming removed 4 bases at V and 4 bases at J, with 11 bases between. There are 15 residues in the CDR3. Germline V gene lookup returns CDR1 MNHEY and CDR2 SVGAGI. The CDR3 coding sequence is TGTGCCAGCAGTTCCGCCGGGCCATATAATTCACCCCTCCACTTT. This codes for CASSSAGPYNSPLHF.

The chain links TRBV4-2 to TRBJ2-5, with 7 bases aligning to TRBD2. The CDR3 totals 14 residues. V lost 1 base, J lost 5 bases, and 4 bases stayed unmatched. Germline values: CDR1 LGHNA, CDR2 YNFKEQ. CDR3 sequence reads: CASSQAGGAETQYF. CDR3 coding DNA: TGTGCCAGCAGCCAAGCGGGAGGAGCGGAGACCCAGTACTTC.